Following are 16 T cell receptor beta chains from one sample sequenced in a study of T cells in Graves' hyperthyroidism and ophthalmopathy. Template material for amplifying TCR beta CDR3 regions consisted of RNA transcripts. HTBI primers were used for first-round RT-PCR of the TCR CDR3. TCRdb re-called the multiplex PCR reads with MiXCR, one entry per CDR3 protein. The sample lists about 480,000 distinct CDR3 sequences; around 15% were seen once. Sequencing was carried out using blood. The receptors were sampled from a woman between 18 and 29 years old with Graves' hyperthyroidism.

This clonotype was seen many times. The chain employs TRBV28 and TRBJ1-5; 10 nucleotides align to TRBD1. The CDR3 is made up of 16 amino acids. The V segment lost 6 bases and the J segment 5 bases; nucleotides outside the gene matches: 10. The germline gives CDR1 MDHEN, CDR2 SYDVKM. Here the CDR3 reads CASRNRGQGNYQPQHF. CDR3 nucleotides: TGTGCCAGCAGGAATCGGGGACAGGGGAACTATCAGCCCCAGCATTTT.

The chain combines TRBV4-1 with TRBJ1-1; possibly TRBD1 for D (6 bases). With 2 bases removed from V and 6 bases from J, the gap between germline ends came to 19 bases. The CDR3 totals 16 residues. Per the germline V gene, CDR1 is MGHRA and CDR2 is YSYEKL. The CDR3 is CASSQLYLTGSSEAFF. CDR3 in DNA: TGCGCCAGCAGCCAACTGTATCTCACAGGGTCATCTGAAGCTTTCTTT.

J is TRBJ2-1 and V is TRBV11-2, with TRBD2 matching 10 bases. V gave up 5 bases and J gave up 9 bases; unmatched junction bases: 10. Germline V gene sequence: CDR1 SGHAT, CDR2 FQNNGV. This CDR3 is built from 15 residues. The CDR3 reads CASSPGASGSIEQFF. In nucleotides, the CDR3 is TGTGCCAGCAGCCCGGGGGCTAGCGGGAGTATTGAGCAGTTCTTC.

This clonotype was recorded many times. V usage is TRBV3-1 and J usage is TRBJ2-1, with D unresolved. The germline V gene encodes CDR1 LGHDT and CDR2 YNNKEL (reference sequence). Trimming shortened V by 1 base and J by 5 bases, and 9 bases separated the two germline ends. CDR3 size: 14 residues. CDR3 in amino acids: CASSQVPHDNEQFF. In DNA form, the CDR3 reads TGTGCCAGCAGCCAAGTCCCACACGACAATGAGCAGTTCTTC.

Worth noting for this clonotype: A much larger clone sits a single nucleotide away, making a read error possible. This rearrangement joins TRBV28 to TRBJ2-5; perhaps TRBD1 as D (6 bases). Germline-derived CDR1 and CDR2 are MDHEN and SYDVKM. The V end was cut by 7 bases, the J end by 5 bases, with 14 bases between. There are 13 residues in the CDR3. The DNA of the CDR3 is TGTGCCAGCAAAAACGCAGGGGACGAGACCCAGTACTTC. Amino acids: CASKNAGDETQYF.

In this sample, this clonotype turned up many times. The gene calls are TRBV7-8 and TRBJ2-7, with TRBD1 matching over 10 bases. Germline lookup yields CDR1 SGHVS and CDR2 FQNEAQ. CDR3 size: 14 residues. With V trimmed by 4 bases and J by 6 bases, 6 bases remained unmatched. This CDR3 reads CASSSRGTGVEQYF. The CDR3 DNA reads TGTGCCAGCAGCTCTAGAGGGACAGGGGTCGAGCAGTACTTC.

This clonotype was detected only a few times. CDR3 coding DNA: TGCGCCAGCAGTGACGGGACAGTCTCTGGAAACACCATATATTTT. Translated: CASSDGTVSGNTIYF. V usage is TRBV10-1 and J usage is TRBJ1-3; 7 bases align to TRBD1. The CDR3 totals 15 residues. Germline V gene sequence: CDR1 WNHNN, CDR2 SYGVQD (reference sequence). The V segment lost 3 bases and the J segment 0 bases; nucleotides outside the gene matches: 2.

This clonotype turned up a few times. The gene calls are TRBV9 and TRBJ2-7; the D gene is possibly TRBD1 (6 bases). Trimming removed 0 bases at V and 3 bases at J, with 16 bases between. In germline, CDR1 is SGDLS, CDR2 YYNGEE. The CDR3 is made up of 16 amino acids. The CDR3 here is CASSVGGGPGLYEQYF. CDR3 DNA: TGTGCCAGCAGCGTAGGTGGGGGCCCGGGGCTCTACGAGCAGTACTTC.

The sample holds a few counts of this clonotype. V is TRBV28 and J is TRBJ2-7; TRBD1 might be the D (6 bases). The CDR3 extends over 16 amino acids. From germline, CDR1 is MDHEN and CDR2 SYDVKM. The germline V and J ends were trimmed by 6 bases and 2 bases, with 20 bases remaining between them. The CDR3: CASRPTNRVIAYEQYF. CDR3 nucleotides: TGTGCCAGCAGACCTACCAACAGGGTAATTGCCTACGAGCAGTACTTC.

This chain uses TRBV7-9 with TRBJ1-5; D is perhaps TRBD1 (5 bases). The CDR3 totals 14 residues. Germline V gives CDR1 SEHNR, CDR2 FQNEAQ (reference sequence). V lost 4 bases and J lost 6, with 13 bases in between. The CDR3 sequence: CASSSDGAGQPQHF. CDR3 DNA sequence: TGTGCCAGCAGCTCGGACGGGGCGGGTCAGCCCCAGCATTTT.

This clonotype came up many times. This chain joins TRBV4-2 and TRBJ2-7; weak D call: TRBD2 (5 bases). CDR1 and CDR2 (germline): LGHNA, YNFKEQ. The ends were cut back, 1 base at V and 0 bases at J, with 10 bases in the middle. CDR3 length: 15 amino acids. The CDR3: CASSQVSGSSYEQYF. The CDR3 nucleotides are TGTGCCAGCAGCCAAGTTTCGGGGAGCTCCTACGAGCAGTACTTC.

This clonotype was detected many times. The CDR3 reads CATSDSPMTSGNEQFF. CDR3 nucleotides: TGTGCCACCAGTGATTCGCCGATGACTAGCGGCAATGAGCAGTTCTTC. The V gene is TRBV24-1, the J gene TRBJ2-1; 9 nucleotides agree with TRBD2. Germline V gene lookup returns CDR1 KGHDR and CDR2 SFDVKD. The junction had 7 bases not matched to a gene; V was cut back by 2 bases and J by 6 bases. This CDR3 comprises 16 residues.

This clonotype came up many times. CDR3 sequence reads: CASSELRVNQPQHF. As DNA, the CDR3 is TGTGCCAGCAGTGAGCTCAGAGTGAATCAGCCCCAGCATTTT. This chain joins TRBV2 and TRBJ1-5; unclear D gene. CDR3 length: 14 amino acids. Per the germline V gene, CDR1 is SNHLY and CDR2 is FYNNEI. Deletions cut 3 bases from V and 4 bases from J, with 10 bases between.

The chain links TRBV5-1 to TRBJ1-6; no clear D. Trimming took off 5 bases at V and 5 bases at J, with 11 bases between the two ends. Germline V gives CDR1 SGHRS, CDR2 YFSETQ. The CDR3 sequence is 14 residues long. The DNA for the CDR3 is TGCGCCAGCAGTGTGAGACTGAATAATTCACCCCTCCACTTT. Translating gives CASSVRLNNSPLHF.

This chain joins TRBV7-9 and TRBJ1-1; D is perhaps TRBD1 (6 bases). Germline values: CDR1 SEHNR, CDR2 FQNEAQ (reference sequence). The V gene lost 0 bases and the J gene lost 1 base, with 18 bases spanning the gap. The CDR3 extends over 18 amino acids. The CDR3 loop is CASSLASLRDKGNTEAFF. The CDR3 DNA reads TGTGCCAGCAGCTTAGCGTCATTGCGGGACAAGGGGAACACTGAAGCTTTCTTT.

In its sample, this clonotype was seen a few times. The chain couples TRBV7-2 to TRBJ1-5; 7 positions agree with TRBD1. This CDR3 region has 15 residues. Germline V gene lookup returns CDR1 SGHTA and CDR2 FQGNSA. V was pared by 4 bases and J by 3 bases, with 6 bases of the junction left unmatched. CDR3: CASSSQGLFNQPQHF. DNA for the CDR3: TGTGCCAGCAGCTCACAGGGGCTGTTCAATCAGCCCCAGCATTTT.